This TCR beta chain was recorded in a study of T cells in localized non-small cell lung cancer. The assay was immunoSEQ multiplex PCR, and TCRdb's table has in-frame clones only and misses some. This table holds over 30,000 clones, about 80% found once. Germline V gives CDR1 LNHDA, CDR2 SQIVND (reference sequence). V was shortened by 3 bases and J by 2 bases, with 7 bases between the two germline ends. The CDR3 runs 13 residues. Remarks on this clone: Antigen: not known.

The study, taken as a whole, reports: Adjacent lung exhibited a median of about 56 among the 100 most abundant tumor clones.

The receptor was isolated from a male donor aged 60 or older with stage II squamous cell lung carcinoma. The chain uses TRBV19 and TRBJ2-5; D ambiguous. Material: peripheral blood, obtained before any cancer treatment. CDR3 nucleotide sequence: TGTGCCAGTAGTATGCAGGCTCAAGAGACCCAGTACTTC. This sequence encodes CASSMQAQETQYF.